This TCR beta chain was sequenced during a study of identical twins. TCRdb reanalysed the 5' RACE reads using MiXCR and keeps one entry per CDR3 protein. This sample has about 900,000 distinct CDR3 sequences, with 9% to 15% found just once. This CDR3 has 16 residues. The V gene's germline CDR1 is SGHRS and CDR2 YFSETQ. V lost 2 bases and J lost 3; bases outside the gene matches: 6. The data also belong to a second study, concerning yellow fever vaccine responses in identical twins.

V and J are TRBV5-1 and TRBJ2-4; TRBD1 matches at 9 bases. This clonotype was sampled from a woman between 18 and 29 years old in good health. Sequences were obtained from PBMCs. CDR3 nucleotides: TGCGCCAGCAGCTTAACAGGGGGCGGCAGCAAAAACATTCAGTACTTC. Protein: CASSLTGGGSKNIQYF. Supplemented by reference TRBV5-1 and TRBJ2-4, the full variable domain reads KAGVTQTPRYLIKTRGQQVTLSCSPISGHRSVSWYQQTPGQGLQFLFEYFSETQRNKGNFPGRFSGRQFSNSRSEMNVSTLELGDSALYLCASSLTGGGSKNIQYFGAGTRLSVL.